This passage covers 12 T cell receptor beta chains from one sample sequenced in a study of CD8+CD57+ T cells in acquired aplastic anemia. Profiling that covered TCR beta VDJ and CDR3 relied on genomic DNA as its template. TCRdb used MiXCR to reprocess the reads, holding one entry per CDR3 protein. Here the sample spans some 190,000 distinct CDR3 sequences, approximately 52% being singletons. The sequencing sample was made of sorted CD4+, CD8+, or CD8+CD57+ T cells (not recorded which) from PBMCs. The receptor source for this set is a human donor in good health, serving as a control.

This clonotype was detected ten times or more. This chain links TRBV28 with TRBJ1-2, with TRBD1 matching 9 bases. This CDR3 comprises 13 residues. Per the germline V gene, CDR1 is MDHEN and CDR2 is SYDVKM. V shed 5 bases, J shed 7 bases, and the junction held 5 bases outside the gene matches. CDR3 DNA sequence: TGTGCCAGCAGTCTCGGGACAGGGACTGGCTACACCTTC. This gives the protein CASSLGTGTGYTF.

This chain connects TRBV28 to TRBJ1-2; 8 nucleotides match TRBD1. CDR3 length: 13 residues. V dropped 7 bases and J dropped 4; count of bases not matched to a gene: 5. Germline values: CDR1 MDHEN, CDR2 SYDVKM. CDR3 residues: CASTAGGSYGYTF. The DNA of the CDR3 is TGTGCCAGCACCGCAGGGGGCAGCTATGGCTACACCTTC.

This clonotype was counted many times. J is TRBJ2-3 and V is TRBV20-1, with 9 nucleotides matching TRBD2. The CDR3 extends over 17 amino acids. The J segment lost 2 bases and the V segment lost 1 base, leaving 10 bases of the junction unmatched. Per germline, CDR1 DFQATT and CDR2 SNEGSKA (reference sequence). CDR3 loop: CSARVLRVAGDTDTQYF. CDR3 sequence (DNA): TGCAGTGCTAGAGTCCTCCGAGTAGCGGGGGACACAGATACGCAGTATTTT.

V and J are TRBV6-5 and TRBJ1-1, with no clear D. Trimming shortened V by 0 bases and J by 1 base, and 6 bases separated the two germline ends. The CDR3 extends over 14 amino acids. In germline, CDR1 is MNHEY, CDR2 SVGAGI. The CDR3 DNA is TGTGCCAGCAGTTACTCTCTGGGGAACACTGAAGCTTTCTTT. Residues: CASSYSLGNTEAFF.

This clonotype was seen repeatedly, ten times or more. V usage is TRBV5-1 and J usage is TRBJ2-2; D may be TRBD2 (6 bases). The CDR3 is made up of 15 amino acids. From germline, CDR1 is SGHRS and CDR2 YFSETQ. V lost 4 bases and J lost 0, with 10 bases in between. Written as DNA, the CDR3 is TGCGCCAGCAGCCAGACGGGGGCGAACACCGGGGAGCTGTTTTTT. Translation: CASSQTGANTGELFF.

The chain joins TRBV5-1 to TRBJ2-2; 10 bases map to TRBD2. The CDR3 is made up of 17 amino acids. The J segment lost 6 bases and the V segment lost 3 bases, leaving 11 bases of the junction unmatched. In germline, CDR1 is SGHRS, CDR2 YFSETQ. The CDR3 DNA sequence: TGCGCCAGCAGCTCAGGGATCGGGACTAGCGCCCCCGGGGAGCTGTTTTTT. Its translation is CASSSGIGTSAPGELFF.

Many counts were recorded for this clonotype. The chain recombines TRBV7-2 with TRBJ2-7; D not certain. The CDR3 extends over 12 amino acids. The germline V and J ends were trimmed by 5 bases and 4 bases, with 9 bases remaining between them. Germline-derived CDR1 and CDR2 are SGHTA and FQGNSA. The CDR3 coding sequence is TGTGCCAGCAGCCTACAAAGATACGAGCAGTACTTC. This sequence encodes CASSLQRYEQYF.

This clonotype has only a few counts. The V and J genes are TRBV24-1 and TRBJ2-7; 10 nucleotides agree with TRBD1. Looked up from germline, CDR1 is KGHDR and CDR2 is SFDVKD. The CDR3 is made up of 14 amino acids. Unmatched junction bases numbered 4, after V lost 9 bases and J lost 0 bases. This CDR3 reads CATAGTGVSYEQYF. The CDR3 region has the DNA TGTGCCACCGCCGGGACAGGGGTCTCCTACGAGCAGTACTTC.

CDR3 in amino acids: CASSLGTSGGIETQYF. The DNA of the CDR3 is TGTGCCAGCAGCTTGGGGACTAGCGGGGGAATTGAGACCCAGTACTTC. V is TRBV7-2 and J is TRBJ2-5; TRBD2 agrees at 14 bases. V lost 3 bases to trimming and J lost 5 bases; unmatched junction nucleotides: 5. The CDR3 consists of 16 residues. The germline V gene has CDR1 SGHTA and CDR2 FQGNSA.

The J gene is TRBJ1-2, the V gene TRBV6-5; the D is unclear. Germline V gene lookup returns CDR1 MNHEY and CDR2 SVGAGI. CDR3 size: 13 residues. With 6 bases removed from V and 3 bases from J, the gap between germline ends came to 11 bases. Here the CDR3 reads CASRRYQDYGYTF. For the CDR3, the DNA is TGTGCCAGCAGGCGCTACCAGGACTATGGCTACACCTTC.

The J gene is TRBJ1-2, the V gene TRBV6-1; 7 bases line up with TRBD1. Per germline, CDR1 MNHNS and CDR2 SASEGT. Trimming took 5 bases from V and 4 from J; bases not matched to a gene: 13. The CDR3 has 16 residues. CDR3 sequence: CASSRQGKAESYGYTF. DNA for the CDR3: TGTGCCAGCAGTCGACAGGGAAAGGCGGAAAGCTATGGCTACACCTTC.

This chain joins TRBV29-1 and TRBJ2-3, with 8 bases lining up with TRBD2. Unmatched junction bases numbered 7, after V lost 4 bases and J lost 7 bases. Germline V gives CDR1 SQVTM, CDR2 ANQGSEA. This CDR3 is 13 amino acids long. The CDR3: CSVAERELNTQYF. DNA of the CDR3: TGCAGCGTTGCGGAGCGGGAGTTGAATACGCAGTATTTT.